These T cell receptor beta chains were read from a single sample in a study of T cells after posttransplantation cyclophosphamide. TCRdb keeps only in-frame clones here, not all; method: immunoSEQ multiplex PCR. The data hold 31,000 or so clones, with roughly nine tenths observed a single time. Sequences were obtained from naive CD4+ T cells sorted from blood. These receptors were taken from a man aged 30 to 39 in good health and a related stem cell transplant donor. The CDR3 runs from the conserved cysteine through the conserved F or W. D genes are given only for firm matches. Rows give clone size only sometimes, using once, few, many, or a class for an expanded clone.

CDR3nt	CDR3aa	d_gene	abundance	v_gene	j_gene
TGTGCTAGTGGTTTGGTAGTCAGCGTAGGAGTCGACGAGCAGTACTTC	CASGLVVSVGVDEQYF	NA	NA	TRBV12-5	TRBJ2-7
TGTGCCAGCAGTGTGCGGGACAGGGAATTTTCAGATACGCAGTATTTT	CASSVRDREFSDTQYF	TRBD1	NA	TRBV6-1	TRBJ2-3
TGTGCCAGCAGTTATGGGACAACTAACTATGGCTACACCTTC	CASSYGTTNYGYTF	NA	NA	TRBV14	TRBJ1-2
TGTGCCAGCAGCGTAGAGAGCGGGGACAGGCGAGAGACCCAGTACTTC	CASSVESGDRRETQYF	NA	once	TRBV9	TRBJ2-5
TGTGCCAGCAGCACTCGACAGAATGAGCAGTTCTTC	CASSTRQNEQFF	NA	once	TRBV9	TRBJ2-1
TGTGCCACCAGCAGACAACGGTGGAGTGAAGCTTTCTTT	CATSRQRWSEAFF	NA	few	TRBV15	TRBJ1-1
TGTGCCAGTAGTATTGGACAGCGGGGGGACCTCCATGCGAACACCGGGGAGCTGTTTTTT	CASSIGQRGDLHANTGELFF	TRBD2	NA	TRBV19	TRBJ2-2
TGTGCCAGCAGCTCCCCGGGGACTGAAGCTTTCTTT	CASSSPGTEAFF	NA	NA	TRBV7-9	TRBJ1-1
TGTGCCAGCGCCCTTACTGGGTCCAGGGGGCGGGTGATCCAGCCCCAGCATTTT	CASALTGSRGRVIQPQHF	TRBD1	NA	TRBV2	TRBJ1-5
TGCGCCAGCACGGGGACAGGGTCCTCCTACGAGCAGTACTTC	CASTGTGSSYEQYF	TRBD1	NA	TRBV5-1	TRBJ2-7
TGCACCAGCAGCTCACATGGACTAGCGGGGATCTCCTACGAGCAGTACTTC	CTSSSHGLAGISYEQYF	NA	NA	TRBV1	TRBJ2-7
TGTGCCAGCTCAGCATCGGGACAGGACACCGGGGAGCTGTTTTTT	CASSASGQDTGELFF	TRBD1	NA	TRBV18	TRBJ2-2
TGTGCCAGCAGCTTAGGGCCGGACAGGGATCAGCCCCAGCATTTT	CASSLGPDRDQPQHF	TRBD1	NA	TRBV11-2	TRBJ1-5
TGTGCCAGCAGCCTAGGGGGACAGGGGGTCCACGAGCAGTACTTC	CASSLGGQGVHEQYF	TRBD1	NA	TRBV7-8	TRBJ2-7
TGTGCCAGCAGGACCAGGGGAGCCGACATGAACACTGAAGCTTTCTTT	CASRTRGADMNTEAFF	NA	NA	TRBV5-4	TRBJ1-1
TGCGCCAGCAGCGGGGGACAGGGGAATGAAAAACTGTTTTTT	CASSGGQGNEKLFF	TRBD1	few	TRBV5-1	TRBJ1-4
TGTGCCAGCAGCTTCCAATCTGGCTACACCTTC	CASSFQSGYTF	NA	once	TRBV7-9	TRBJ1-2
TGTGCCAGCAGCTTACTTGGACAGGGTGATTCACCCCTCCACTTT	CASSLLGQGDSPLHF	TRBD1	NA	TRBV7-2	TRBJ1-6
TGTGCCAGCAGCTTATCACAGAGTACAGAAGCTTTCTTT	CASSLSQSTEAFF	NA	NA	TRBV7-3	TRBJ1-1
TGTGCCAGCGGAGGGGTAGACACCGGGGAGCTGTTTTTT	CASGGVDTGELFF	NA	NA	TRBV10-3	TRBJ2-2
TGCGCCAGCCGCCCAGGACTTCAAGAGACCCAGTACTTC	CASRPGLQETQYF	NA	NA	TRBV5-1	TRBJ2-5
TGCGCCAGCAGCCAAGGAGGAAAACTGTTTTTT	CASSQGGKLFF	NA	NA	TRBV4-1	TRBJ1-4
TGCGCCAGCAGCACCGGGACAGGGGGCATAAGTGAAAAACTGTTTTTT	CASSTGTGGISEKLFF	TRBD1	NA	TRBV5-1	TRBJ1-4
TGTGCCAGCTCAGCGACAGGGGTCACTGAAGCTTTCTTT	CASSATGVTEAFF	TRBD1	NA	TRBV18	TRBJ1-1
TGTGCCAGCAGTGAAGTTCAGGGGGCTTACGCCTATGGCTACACCTTC	CASSEVQGAYAYGYTF	TRBD1	NA	TRBV6-1	TRBJ1-2
TGCGCCAGCAGCTTGGCGGGGACAGGGATTGGAGAGACCCAGTACTTC	CASSLAGTGIGETQYF	TRBD1	NA	TRBV5-1	TRBJ2-5
TGCAGCGTTGAGCGGGGAGGCACTGAAGCTTTCTTT	CSVERGGTEAFF	NA	NA	TRBV29-1	TRBJ1-1
TGTGCCAGCAGCCCAGCCACTAGCGGGGGGCAGTACGAGCAGTACTTC	CASSPATSGGQYEQYF	TRBD2	NA	TRBV7-2	TRBJ2-7
TGTGCCAGCAGTGAATACGGGGGGATCCCCTACGAGCAGTACTTC	CASSEYGGIPYEQYF	TRBD2	few	TRBV6-1	TRBJ2-7
TGTGCCAGCAGGAATGCGCCTAGCACAGATACGCAGTATTTT	CASRNAPSTDTQYF	NA	NA	TRBV6-5	TRBJ2-3
TGTGCCAGCAGTTTAGGGACAGGGTCGCACTATGGCTACACCTTC	CASSLGTGSHYGYTF	TRBD1	NA	TRBV27	TRBJ1-2
TGTGCCAGCAGCTTAGGGACAGGGCCCTACGAGCAGTACTTC	CASSLGTGPYEQYF	TRBD1	once	TRBV7-9	TRBJ2-7
TGTGCCAGCACAATGGGACAAGGTAGCAATCAGCCCCAGCATTTT	CASTMGQGSNQPQHF	NA	NA	TRBV6-1	TRBJ1-5
TGTGCCAGCTCACCGTTGGGACAGGGCTATTCAGGGTACCAAGAGACCCAGTACTTC	CASSPLGQGYSGYQETQYF	TRBD1	NA	TRBV18	TRBJ2-5
TGTGCCACCAGCAGAGATAGGGGGCACGAAAAACTGTTTTTT	CATSRDRGHEKLFF	TRBD1	few	TRBV15	TRBJ1-4
TGTGCCACCAGCCCCCGACCGGGACAGGGGACCGAGCAGTACTTC	CATSPRPGQGTEQYF	TRBD1	NA	TRBV15	TRBJ2-7
TGTGCCAGCAGCCCGGGACTAGCGGGGGAGAGGGAAGAGACCCAGTACTTC	CASSPGLAGEREETQYF	TRBD2	once	TRBV7-9	TRBJ2-5
TGTGCCAGCAGCCCCGCCGGGACAAAGGAGTACTTC	CASSPAGTKEYF	NA	NA	TRBV7-8	TRBJ2-7
TGTGCCAGCAGCTTCCCACAGGGCACAGATACGCAGTATTTT	CASSFPQGTDTQYF	NA	once	TRBV5-6	TRBJ2-3
TGTGCCAGCAGCTCGCCGGGACACAAGGAAGCTTTCTTT	CASSSPGHKEAFF	NA	NA	TRBV7-9	TRBJ1-1
TGTGCCAGCAGCGTGGTCAGGGGACTAACTGAAGCTTTCTTT	CASSVVRGLTEAFF	NA	NA	TRBV13	TRBJ1-1
TGTGCCAGCAGCTTGAGGGACAAGGACGGGCAGTACTTC	CASSLRDKDGQYF	NA	NA	TRBV5-4	TRBJ2-7